This T cell receptor (beta chain) was identified during a study of blood T cell repertoires in COVID-19. Overall study: There were acute and convalescent COVID-19 samples, and they came from the United States, Italy and Spain.

Recruited during active infection, patients (from Seattle) were subsequently followed longitudinally. CDR3 length: 13 residues. With 0 bases clipped from V and 8 bases from J, the junction kept 4 bases outside the gene matches. CDR1 and CDR2 (germline): GTSNPN, SVGIG (reference sequence). Authors' data handling: The assay estimated nucleated cells by amplifying reference gene primers. Assay used: immunoSEQ multiplex PCR; TCRdb lists only in-frame clones, some missing. That table is the source of V, J and clone size, and D and trimming were worked out from the DNA. The sample holds some 290,000 clones, roughly 90% seen once.

What was sequenced was peripheral blood. This receptor was identified in a woman aged 25 to 39 with COVID-19, enrolled during active disease. V is TRBV30 and J is TRBJ1-2, with 9 positions matching TRBD1. CDR3: CAWSVQGADGYTF. CDR3 nucleotides: TGTGCCTGGAGTGTACAGGGGGCCGACGGCTACACCTTC.